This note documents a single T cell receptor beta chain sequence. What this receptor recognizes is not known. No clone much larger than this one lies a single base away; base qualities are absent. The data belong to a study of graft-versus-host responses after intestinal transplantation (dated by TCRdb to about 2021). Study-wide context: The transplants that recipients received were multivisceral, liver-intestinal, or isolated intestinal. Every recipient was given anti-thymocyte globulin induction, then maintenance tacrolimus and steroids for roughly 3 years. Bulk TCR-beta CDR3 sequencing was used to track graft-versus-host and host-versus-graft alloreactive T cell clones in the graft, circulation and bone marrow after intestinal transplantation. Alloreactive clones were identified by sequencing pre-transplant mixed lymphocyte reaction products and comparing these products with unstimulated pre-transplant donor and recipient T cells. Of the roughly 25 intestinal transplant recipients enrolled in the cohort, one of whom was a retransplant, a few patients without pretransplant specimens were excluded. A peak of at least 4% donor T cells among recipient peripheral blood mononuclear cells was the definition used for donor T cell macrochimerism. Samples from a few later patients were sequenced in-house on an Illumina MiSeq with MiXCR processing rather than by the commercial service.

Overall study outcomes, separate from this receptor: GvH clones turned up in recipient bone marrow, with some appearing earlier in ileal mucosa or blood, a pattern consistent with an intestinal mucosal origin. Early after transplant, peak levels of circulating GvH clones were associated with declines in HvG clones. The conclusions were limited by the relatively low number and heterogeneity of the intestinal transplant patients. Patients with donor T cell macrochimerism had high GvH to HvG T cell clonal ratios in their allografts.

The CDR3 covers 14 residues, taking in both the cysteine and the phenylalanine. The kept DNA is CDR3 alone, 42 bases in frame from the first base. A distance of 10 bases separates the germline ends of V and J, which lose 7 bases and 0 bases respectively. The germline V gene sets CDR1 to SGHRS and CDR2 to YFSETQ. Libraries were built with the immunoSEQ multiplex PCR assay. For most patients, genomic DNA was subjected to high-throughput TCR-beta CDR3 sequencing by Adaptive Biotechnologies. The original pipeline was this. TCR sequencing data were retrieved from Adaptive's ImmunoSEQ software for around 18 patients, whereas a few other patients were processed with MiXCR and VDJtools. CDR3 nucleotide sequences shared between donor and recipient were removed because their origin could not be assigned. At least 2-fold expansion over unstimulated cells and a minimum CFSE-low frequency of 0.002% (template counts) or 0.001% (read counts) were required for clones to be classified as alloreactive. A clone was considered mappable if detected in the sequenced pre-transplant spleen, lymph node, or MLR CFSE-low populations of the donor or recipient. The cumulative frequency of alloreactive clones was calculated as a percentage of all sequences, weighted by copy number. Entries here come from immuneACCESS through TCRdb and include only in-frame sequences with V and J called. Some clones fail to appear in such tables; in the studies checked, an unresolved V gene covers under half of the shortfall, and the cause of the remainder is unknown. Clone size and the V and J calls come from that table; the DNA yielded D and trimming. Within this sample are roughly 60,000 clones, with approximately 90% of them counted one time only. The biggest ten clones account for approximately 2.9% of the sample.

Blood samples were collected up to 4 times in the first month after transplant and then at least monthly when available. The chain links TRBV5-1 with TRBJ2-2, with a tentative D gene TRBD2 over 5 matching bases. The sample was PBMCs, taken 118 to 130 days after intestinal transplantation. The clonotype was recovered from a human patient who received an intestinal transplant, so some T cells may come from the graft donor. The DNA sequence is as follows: TGCGCCAGCCAGGACTTACCGAACACCGGGGAGCTGTTTTTT. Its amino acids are CASQDLPNTGELFF.